This entry lists 12 T cell receptor beta chains sequenced from one sample in a study of cytomegalovirus exposure and HLA in healthy donors. It was with 60 Vbeta and 13 Jbeta primers that the PCR ran. Assay used: immunoSEQ multiplex PCR; TCRdb lists only in-frame clones, some missing. The sample lists around 97,000 clones; around 82% were seen once. The sequenced sample was PBMCs. These receptors all stem from a woman aged 18-29 years in good health and CMV-seropositive.

The rearrangement uses TRBV6-1 and TRBJ1-1; 8 bases align to TRBD1. Looked up from germline, CDR1 is MNHNS and CDR2 is SASEGT. The CDR3 totals 12 residues. The ends lost 7 bases at V and 10 bases at J; junction bases unmatched: 8. This CDR3 is CASNPPGQAAFF. The CDR3 bases are TGTGCCAGCAACCCGCCGGGACAGGCAGCTTTCTTT.

The chain combines TRBV5-4 with TRBJ2-1; tentatively, D is TRBD2 (5 bases). This CDR3 is built from 16 residues. V lost 0 bases to trimming and J lost 3 bases, with 13 bases between them. In germline, CDR1 is SGHNT, CDR2 YYREEE (reference sequence). In nucleotides, the CDR3 is TGTGCCAGCAGCTTGGCGCCTAGCAGAAGCTACAATGAGCAGTTCTTC. Its translation is CASSLAPSRSYNEQFF.

This sequence joins TRBV27 and TRBJ2-7; 7 bases are a match to TRBD2. The V and J ends lost 3 bases and 4 bases, in that order; junction bases with no gene match: 3. Per germline, CDR1 MNHEY and CDR2 SMNVEV (reference sequence). CDR3 length equals 13 residues. The CDR3: CASSFREAYEQYF. For the CDR3, the DNA is TGTGCCAGCAGTTTTCGGGAGGCTTACGAGCAGTACTTC.

The rearrangement uses TRBV6-6 and TRBJ1-3, with D tentatively TRBD1 (5 bases). Germline CDR1 reads MNHNY; CDR2 reads SVGAGI (reference sequence). The CDR3 spans 11 residues. V lost 8 bases, J lost 4 bases, and 6 bases lay in between. CDR3 DNA: TGTGCCAGCGGGGCGGGAAACACCATATATTTT. It yields the protein CASGAGNTIYF.

The genes are TRBV10-1 and TRBJ2-6, with unresolved D. The germline V and J ends were trimmed by 6 bases and 0 bases, with 12 bases remaining between them. The V gene's germline CDR1 is WNHNN and CDR2 SYGVQD (reference sequence). This CDR3 has 16 amino acids. The CDR3 region has the DNA TGCGCCAGCAGCTTCTTACGCGACTCTGGGGCCAACGTCCTGACTTTC. Residues: CASSFLRDSGANVLTF.

This clone has a handful of counts. The rearrangement uses TRBV11-2 and TRBJ2-2, with a tentative D call TRBD2 (6 bases). V lost 2 bases and J lost 2, with 9 bases in between. Germline CDR1 is SGHAT and CDR2 is FQNNGV. The CDR3 consists of 15 residues. The CDR3: CASSLYGSNTGELFF. DNA of the CDR3: TGTGCCAGCAGCTTATACGGGAGCAACACCGGGGAGCTGTTTTTT.

The chain employs TRBV27 and TRBJ1-6, with 8 bases lining up with TRBD1. Germline V gene lookup returns CDR1 MNHEY and CDR2 SMNVEV (reference sequence). CDR3 length: 14 amino acids. V was clipped by 11 bases and J by 4 bases; unmatched bases: 7. CDR3 residues: CASTGGLYNSPLHF. The CDR3 nucleotides read TGTGCCTCAACAGGGGGACTATATAATTCACCCCTCCACTTT.

The rearrangement joins TRBV19 to TRBJ1-2; a possible D gene is TRBD1 (5 bases). The V gene lost 3 bases and the J gene lost 3 bases, with 8 bases spanning the gap. The germline V gene has CDR1 LNHDA and CDR2 SQIVND (reference sequence). The CDR3 length is 13 residues. DNA for the CDR3: TGTGCCAGTAGTATTTCCAGGGACTATGGCTACACCTTC. Protein product: CASSISRDYGYTF.

The rearrangement joins TRBV5-1 to TRBJ1-3; TRBD1 aligns across 12 bases. The CDR3 runs 19 residues. Germline V gene lookup returns CDR1 SGHRS and CDR2 YFSETQ. The trim removed 4 bases at V and 0 bases at J, leaving 11 bases unmatched. The DNA of the CDR3 is TGCGCCAGCAGCCGATCCGGGACAGGGGGCCCAAGCTCTGGAAACACCATATATTTT. Protein sequence: CASSRSGTGGPSSGNTIYF. Filled out from reference TRBV5-1 and TRBJ1-3, the complete variable domain reads KAGVTQTPRYLIKTRGQQVTLSCSPISGHRSVSWYQQTPGQGLQFLFEYFSETQRNKGNFPGRFSGRQFSNSRSEMNVSTLELGDSALYLCASSRSGTGGPSSGNTIYFGEGSWLTVV.

V usage is TRBV9 and J usage is TRBJ1-1; 8 bases are shared with TRBD1. CDR1 and CDR2 from the germline V gene are SGDLS and YYNGEE. V was pared by 4 bases and J by 5 bases, with 7 bases of the junction left unmatched. This CDR3 region has 14 residues. CDR3 bases: TGTGCCAGCAGCTTAACAGGGGGAAATACTGAAGCTTTCTTT. This translates into CASSLTGGNTEAFF.

This clone has a handful of counts. This chain uses TRBV5-1 with TRBJ1-4, with a tentative D call TRBD1 (6 bases). This CDR3 has 15 amino acids. Germline CDR1 reads SGHRS; CDR2 reads YFSETQ. V was shortened by 5 bases and J by 3 bases, with 14 bases between the two germline ends. This CDR3 reads CASRATGKSNEKLFF. The DNA for the CDR3 is TGCGCCAGCAGAGCGACAGGAAAATCTAATGAAAAACTGTTTTTT.

The J gene is TRBJ1-1, the V gene TRBV6-6, with unresolved D. The germline V gene encodes CDR1 MNHNY and CDR2 SVGAGI (reference sequence). V was cut by 6 bases and J by 0 bases, with 8 bases left in between. CDR3 length equals 13 residues. The CDR3 spells CASSETMNTEAFF. In DNA form, the CDR3 reads TGTGCCAGCAGCGAAACAATGAACACTGAAGCTTTCTTT.